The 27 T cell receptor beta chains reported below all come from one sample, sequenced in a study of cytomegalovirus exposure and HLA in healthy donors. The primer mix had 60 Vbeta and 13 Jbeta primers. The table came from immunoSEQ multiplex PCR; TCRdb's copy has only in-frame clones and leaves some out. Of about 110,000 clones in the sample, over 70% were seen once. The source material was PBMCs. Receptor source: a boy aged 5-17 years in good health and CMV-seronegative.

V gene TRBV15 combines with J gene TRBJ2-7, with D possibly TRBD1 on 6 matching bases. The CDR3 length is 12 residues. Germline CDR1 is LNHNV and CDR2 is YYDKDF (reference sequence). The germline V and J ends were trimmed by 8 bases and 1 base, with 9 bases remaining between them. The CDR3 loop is CATGQSSYEQYF. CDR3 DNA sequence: TGTGCCACCGGACAGTCTTCCTACGAGCAGTACTTC.

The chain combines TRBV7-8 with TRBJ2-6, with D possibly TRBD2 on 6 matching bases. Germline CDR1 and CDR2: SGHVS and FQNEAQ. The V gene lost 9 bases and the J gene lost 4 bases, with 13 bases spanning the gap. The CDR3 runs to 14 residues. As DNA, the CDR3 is TGTGCCAGTATGAGGGACTCAGGGGCCAACGTCCTGACTTTC. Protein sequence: CASMRDSGANVLTF.

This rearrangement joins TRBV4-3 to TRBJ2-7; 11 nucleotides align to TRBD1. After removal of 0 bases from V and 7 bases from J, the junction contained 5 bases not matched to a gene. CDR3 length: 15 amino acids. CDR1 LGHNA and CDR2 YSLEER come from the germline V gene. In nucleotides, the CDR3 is TGCGCCAGCAGCCAAGAGGGACAGGGGGTACGGGAGCAGTACTTC. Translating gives CASSQEGQGVREQYF.

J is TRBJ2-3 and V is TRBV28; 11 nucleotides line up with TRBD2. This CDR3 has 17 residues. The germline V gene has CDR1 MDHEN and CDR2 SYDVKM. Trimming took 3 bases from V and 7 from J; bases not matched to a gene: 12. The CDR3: CASSFRGSGRAGNTQYF. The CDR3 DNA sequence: TGTGCCAGCAGTTTCCGTGGTAGCGGGAGGGCCGGAAATACGCAGTATTTT.

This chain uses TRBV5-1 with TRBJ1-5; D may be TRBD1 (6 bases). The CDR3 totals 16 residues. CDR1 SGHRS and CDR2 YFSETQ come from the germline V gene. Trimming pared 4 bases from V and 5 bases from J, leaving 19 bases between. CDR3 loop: CASSPTPNRADQPQHF. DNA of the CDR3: TGCGCCAGCAGCCCCACTCCGAACAGGGCCGATCAGCCCCAGCATTTT. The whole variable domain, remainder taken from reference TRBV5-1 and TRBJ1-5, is KAGVTQTPRYLIKTRGQQVTLSCSPISGHRSVSWYQQTPGQGLQFLFEYFSETQRNKGNFPGRFSGRQFSNSRSEMNVSTLELGDSALYLCASSPTPNRADQPQHFGDGTRLSIL.

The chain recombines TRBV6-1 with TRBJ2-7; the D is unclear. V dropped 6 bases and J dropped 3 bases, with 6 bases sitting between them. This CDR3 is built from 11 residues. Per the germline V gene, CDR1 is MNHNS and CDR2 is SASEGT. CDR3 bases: TGTGCCAGCAGCTATCTCTACGAGCAGTACTTC. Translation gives CASSYLYEQYF.

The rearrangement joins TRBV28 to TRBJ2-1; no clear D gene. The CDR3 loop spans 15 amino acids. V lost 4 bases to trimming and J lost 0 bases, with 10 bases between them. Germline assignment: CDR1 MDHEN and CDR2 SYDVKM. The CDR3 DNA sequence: TGTGCCAGCAGTTCGACACTTAGCTCCTACAATGAGCAGTTCTTC. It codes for CASSSTLSSYNEQFF.

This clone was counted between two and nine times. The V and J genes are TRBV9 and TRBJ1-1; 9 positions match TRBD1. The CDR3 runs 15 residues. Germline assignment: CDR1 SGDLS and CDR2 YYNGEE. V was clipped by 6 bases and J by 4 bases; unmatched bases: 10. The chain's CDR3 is CASTQLGTGPTEAFF. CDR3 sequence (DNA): TGTGCCAGCACCCAATTGGGGACAGGGCCCACTGAAGCTTTCTTT.

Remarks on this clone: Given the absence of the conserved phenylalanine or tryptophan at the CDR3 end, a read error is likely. The CDR3 nucleotides read TGTGCCAGCAGTGAATGGACAGATAATTCACCCCTCCACGTT. Translating it yields CASSEWTDNSPLHV. This chain joins TRBV25-1 and TRBJ1-6; tentatively, D is TRBD1 (6 bases). This CDR3 has 14 amino acids. Germline V lookup: CDR1 MGHDK, CDR2 SYGVNS. The V and J ends lost 1 base and 5 bases respectively, with 6 bases between them.

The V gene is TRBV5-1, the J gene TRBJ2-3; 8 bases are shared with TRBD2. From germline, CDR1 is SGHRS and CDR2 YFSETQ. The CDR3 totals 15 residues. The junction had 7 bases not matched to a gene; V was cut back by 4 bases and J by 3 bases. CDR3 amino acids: CASSVGRAGTDTQYF. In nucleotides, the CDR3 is TGCGCCAGCAGCGTCGGGAGGGCCGGTACAGATACGCAGTATTTT.

CDR3 sequence (DNA): TGCGCCAGCAGTCGGGGACTAGCGTACGAGCAGTACTTC. Its protein is CASSRGLAYEQYF. The chain carries TRBV4-3 and TRBJ2-7; the match to TRBD2 covers 10 bases. This CDR3 comprises 13 residues. With 6 bases clipped from V and 4 bases from J, the junction kept 3 bases outside the gene matches. The germline V gene encodes CDR1 LGHNA and CDR2 YSLEER.

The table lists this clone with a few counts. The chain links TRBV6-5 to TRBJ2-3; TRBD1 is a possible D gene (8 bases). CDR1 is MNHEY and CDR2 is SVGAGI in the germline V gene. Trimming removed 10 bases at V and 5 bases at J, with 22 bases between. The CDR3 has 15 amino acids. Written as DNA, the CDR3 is TGTGCCACTATCCGGGATAACAGGGGGGGAGATACGCAGTATTTT. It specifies CATIRDNRGGDTQYF.

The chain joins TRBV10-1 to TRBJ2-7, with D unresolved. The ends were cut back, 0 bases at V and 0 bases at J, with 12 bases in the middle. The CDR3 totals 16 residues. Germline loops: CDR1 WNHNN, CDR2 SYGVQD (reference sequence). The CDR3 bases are TGCGCCAGCAGTGAGTCGATATTTCTAGGCTCCTACGAGCAGTACTTC. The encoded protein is CASSESIFLGSYEQYF.

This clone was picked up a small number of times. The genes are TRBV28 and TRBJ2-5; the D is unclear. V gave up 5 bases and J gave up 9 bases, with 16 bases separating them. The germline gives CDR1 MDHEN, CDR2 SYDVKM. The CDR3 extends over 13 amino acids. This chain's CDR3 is CASSEHPPGAQYF. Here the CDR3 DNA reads TGTGCCAGCAGTGAACATCCCCCGGGTGCCCAGTACTTC.

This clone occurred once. CDR3 sequence reads: CASSFQQVNTEAFF. In DNA form, the CDR3 reads TGTGCCAGCAGCTTCCAACAGGTGAACACTGAAGCTTTCTTT. The V call is TRBV5-6, the J call TRBJ1-1, with a weak D call TRBD1 (5 bases). The CDR3 consists of 14 residues. V was pared by 2 bases and J by 0 bases, with 8 bases between. CDR1 is SGHDT and CDR2 is YYEEEE in the germline V gene.

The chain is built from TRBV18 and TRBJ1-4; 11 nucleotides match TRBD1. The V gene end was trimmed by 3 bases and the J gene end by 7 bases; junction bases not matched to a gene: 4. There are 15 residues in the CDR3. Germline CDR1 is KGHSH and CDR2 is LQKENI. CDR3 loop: CASSPLGQGGEKLFF. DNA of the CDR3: TGTGCCAGCTCACCTCTGGGACAGGGGGGTGAAAAACTGTTTTTT.

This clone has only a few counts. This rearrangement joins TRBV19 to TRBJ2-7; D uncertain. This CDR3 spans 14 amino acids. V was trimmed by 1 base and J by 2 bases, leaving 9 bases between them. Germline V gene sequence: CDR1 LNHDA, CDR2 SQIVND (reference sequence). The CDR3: CASSIVGRTYEQYF. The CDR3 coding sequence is TGTGCCAGTAGTATAGTCGGCAGGACCTACGAGCAGTACTTC.

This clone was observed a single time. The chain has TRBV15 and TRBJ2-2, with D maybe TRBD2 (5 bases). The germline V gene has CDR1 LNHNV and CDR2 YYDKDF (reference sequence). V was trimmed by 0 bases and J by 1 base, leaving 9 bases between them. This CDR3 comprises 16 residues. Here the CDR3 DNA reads TGTGCCACCAGCAGAGATGGGGAGATGAACACCGGGGAGCTGTTTTTT. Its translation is CATSRDGEMNTGELFF.

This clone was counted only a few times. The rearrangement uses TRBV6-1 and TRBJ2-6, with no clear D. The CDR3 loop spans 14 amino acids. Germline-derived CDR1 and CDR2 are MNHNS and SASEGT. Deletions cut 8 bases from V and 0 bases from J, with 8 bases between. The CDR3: CASSPHSGANVLTF. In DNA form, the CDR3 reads TGTGCCAGCTCCCCCCACTCTGGGGCCAACGTCCTGACTTTC.

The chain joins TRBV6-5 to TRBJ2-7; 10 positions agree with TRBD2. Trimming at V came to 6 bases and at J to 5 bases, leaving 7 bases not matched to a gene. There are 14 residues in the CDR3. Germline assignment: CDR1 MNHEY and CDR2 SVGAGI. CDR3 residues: CASSRTAGGHEQYF. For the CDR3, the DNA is TGTGCCAGCAGCCGAACAGCGGGAGGGCACGAGCAGTACTTC.

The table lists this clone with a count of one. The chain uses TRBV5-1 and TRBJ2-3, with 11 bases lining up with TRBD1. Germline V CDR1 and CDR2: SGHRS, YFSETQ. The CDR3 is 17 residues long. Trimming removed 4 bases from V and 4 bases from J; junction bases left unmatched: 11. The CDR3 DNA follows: TGCGCCAGCAGCACTCCGCAACCGGGACAGGGGGCAGATACGCAGTATTTT. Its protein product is CASSTPQPGQGADTQYF. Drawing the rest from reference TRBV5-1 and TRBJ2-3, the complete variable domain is KAGVTQTPRYLIKTRGQQVTLSCSPISGHRSVSWYQQTPGQGLQFLFEYFSETQRNKGNFPGRFSGRQFSNSRSEMNVSTLELGDSALYLCASSTPQPGQGADTQYFGPGTRLTVL.

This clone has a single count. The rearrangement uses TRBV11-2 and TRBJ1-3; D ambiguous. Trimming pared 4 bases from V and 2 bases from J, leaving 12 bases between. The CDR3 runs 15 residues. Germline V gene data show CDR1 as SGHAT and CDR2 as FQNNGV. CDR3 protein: CASSSRGGTGNTIYF. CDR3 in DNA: TGTGCCAGCAGCTCCCGAGGTGGTACTGGAAACACCATATATTTT.

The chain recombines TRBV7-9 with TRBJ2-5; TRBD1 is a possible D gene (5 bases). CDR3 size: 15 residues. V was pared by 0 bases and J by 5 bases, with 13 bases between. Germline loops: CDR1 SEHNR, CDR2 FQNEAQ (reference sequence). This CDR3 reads CASSLALPKGETQYF. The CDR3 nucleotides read TGTGCCAGCAGCTTAGCGTTACCCAAGGGGGAGACCCAGTACTTC.

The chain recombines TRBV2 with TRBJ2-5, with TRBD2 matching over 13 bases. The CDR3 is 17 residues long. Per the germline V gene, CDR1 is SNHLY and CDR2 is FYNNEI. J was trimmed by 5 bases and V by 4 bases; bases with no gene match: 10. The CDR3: CASSGPGLAGPKETQYF. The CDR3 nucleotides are TGTGCCAGCAGTGGCCCGGGACTAGCGGGGCCTAAGGAGACCCAGTACTTC.

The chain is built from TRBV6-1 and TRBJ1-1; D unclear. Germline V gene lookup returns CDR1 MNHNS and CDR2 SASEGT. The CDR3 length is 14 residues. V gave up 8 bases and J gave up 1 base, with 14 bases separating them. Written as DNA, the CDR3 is TGTGCCAGCGGCCCCAGGCTTTCGAACACTGAAGCTTTCTTT. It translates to CASGPRLSNTEAFF.

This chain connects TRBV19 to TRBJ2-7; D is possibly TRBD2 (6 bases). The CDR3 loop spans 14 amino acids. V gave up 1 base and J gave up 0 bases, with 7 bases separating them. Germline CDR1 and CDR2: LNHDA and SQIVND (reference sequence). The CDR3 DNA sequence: TGTGCCAGTAGTATAGCCGGGAGCTCCTACGAGCAGTACTTC. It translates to CASSIAGSSYEQYF.

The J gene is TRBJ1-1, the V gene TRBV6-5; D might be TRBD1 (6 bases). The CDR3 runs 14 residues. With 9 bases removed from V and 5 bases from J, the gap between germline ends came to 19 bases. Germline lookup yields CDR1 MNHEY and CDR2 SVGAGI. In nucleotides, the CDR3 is TGTGCCAGTAGAATACAGGGCCCTTGGACTGAAGCTTTCTTT. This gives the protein CASRIQGPWTEAFF.